The rows below give T cell receptor beta chains drawn from one sample of a study of metastatic and nonmetastatic thyroid tumors. Using MiXCR, TCRdb reanalyzed the PCR reads. Here the sample spans 45,000 to 65,000 clones, roughly 15% being singletons. Specimen: blood. These receptor sequences come from a female donor with papillary thyroid cancer or a benign thyroid nodule (not recorded which). Some clones in this sample may be carry-over from other donors' samples. Both conserved end residues are part of each CDR3. Fields, in order: J gene, clone size, V gene, D gene, CDR3 protein, CDR3 DNA. A D gene is named only where the DNA matches it firmly. Size is stated for part of the rows, as once, few or many counts, or as a class when the clone is expanded.

J gene: TRBJ2-1; clone size: many; V gene: TRBV6-1; D gene: .; CDR3 protein: CASSSLDSYNEQFF; CDR3 DNA: TGTGCCAGCAGTTCCTTGGACTCCTACAATGAGCAGTTCTTC
J gene: TRBJ1-1; clone size: many; V gene: TRBV6-1; D gene: TRBD1; CDR3 protein: CASSLFGTGMNTEAFF; CDR3 DNA: TGTGCCAGCAGCCTATTCGGGACAGGGATGAACACTGAAGCTTTCTTT
J gene: TRBJ2-1; clone size: .; V gene: TRBV28; D gene: .; CDR3 protein: CASSPAGRQTTYNEQFF; CDR3 DNA: TGTGCCAGCAGTCCCGCCGGGAGACAGACGACATACAATGAGCAGTTCTTC
J gene: TRBJ2-1; clone size: many; V gene: TRBV11-2; D gene: .; CDR3 protein: CASSLEVLVGNHNEQFF; CDR3 DNA: TGTGCCAGCAGCTTAGAAGTATTAGTGGGGAATCACAATGAGCAGTTCTTC
J gene: TRBJ2-2; clone size: many; V gene: TRBV11-2; D gene: .; CDR3 protein: CASSLMWDNTGELFF; CDR3 DNA: TGTGCCAGCAGCTTAATGTGGGACAACACCGGGGAGCTGTTTTTT
J gene: TRBJ2-2; clone size: few; V gene: TRBV6-1; D gene: .; CDR3 protein: CASSDGGTSELFF; CDR3 DNA: TGTGCCAGCAGTGACGGGGGAACCAGTGAGCTGTTTTTT
J gene: TRBJ2-3; clone size: few; V gene: TRBV2; D gene: .; CDR3 protein: CESRLFEQDTQYF; CDR3 DNA: TGTGAAAGCAGACTCTTCGAGCAAGATACGCAGTATTTT
J gene: TRBJ2-5; clone size: many; V gene: TRBV12-3/TRBV12-4; D gene: .; CDR3 protein: CASSSVSGAQETQYF; CDR3 DNA: TGTGCCAGCAGTTCCGTTAGCGGAGCTCAAGAGACCCAGTACTTC
J gene: TRBJ2-7; clone size: .; V gene: TRBV27; D gene: TRBD2; CDR3 protein: CASSFPIAGVFYEQYF; CDR3 DNA: TGTGCCAGCAGTTTTCCTATAGCGGGAGTCTTCTACGAGCAGTACTTC
J gene: TRBJ2-1; clone size: .; V gene: TRBV5-3; D gene: TRBD2; CDR3 protein: CARSLAMVSGRVNNEQFF; CDR3 DNA: TGTGCCAGAAGCTTGGCAATGGTTAGCGGGAGGGTAAACAATGAGCAGTTCTTC
J gene: TRBJ2-3; clone size: many; V gene: TRBV7-2; D gene: TRBD1; CDR3 protein: CASSARDSNSDTQYF; CDR3 DNA: TGTGCCAGCAGCGCCCGGGACAGCAATTCAGATACGCAGTATTTT
J gene: TRBJ1-1; clone size: many; V gene: TRBV28; D gene: .; CDR3 protein: CASRPPPTGMNTEAFF; CDR3 DNA: TGTGCCAGCAGACCCCCTCCGACAGGAATGAACACTGAAGCTTTCTTT
J gene: TRBJ2-7; clone size: many; V gene: TRBV6-1; D gene: .; CDR3 protein: CASSEAGRGHYEQYF; CDR3 DNA: TGTGCCAGCAGTGAAGCGGGCAGGGGTCACTACGAGCAGTACTTC
J gene: TRBJ1-1; clone size: many; V gene: TRBV6-2/TRBV6-3; D gene: TRBD1; CDR3 protein: CASRPTGATEAFF; CDR3 DNA: TGTGCCAGCAGACCAACAGGGGCCACTGAAGCTTTCTTT
J gene: TRBJ2-3; clone size: .; V gene: TRBV20-1; D gene: TRBD1; CDR3 protein: CSARVPGTGNTDTQYF; CDR3 DNA: TGCAGTGCTAGAGTTCCCGGGACAGGGAACACAGATACGCAGTATTTT
J gene: TRBJ2-1; clone size: .; V gene: TRBV11-2; D gene: TRBD2; CDR3 protein: CASRLDTGLPIYSYNEQFF; CDR3 DNA: TGTGCCAGCAGATTAGATACGGGACTACCCATTTACTCCTACAATGAGCAGTTCTTC
J gene: TRBJ2-7; clone size: .; V gene: TRBV18; D gene: .; CDR3 protein: CASSPMDNYDQYF; CDR3 DNA: TGTGCCAGCTCACCGATGGACAACTACGATCAGTACTTC
J gene: TRBJ1-1; clone size: many; V gene: TRBV29-1; D gene: .; CDR3 protein: CSVVGGAGLMNTEAFF; CDR3 DNA: TGCAGCGTTGTGGGGGGGGCAGGGCTCATGAACACTGAAGCTTTCTTT
J gene: TRBJ2-2; clone size: .; V gene: TRBV12-3/TRBV12-4; D gene: .; CDR3 protein: CASMQGFSNTGELFF; CDR3 DNA: TGTGCCAGCATGCAGGGCTTCTCGAACACCGGTGAGCTGTTTTTT
J gene: TRBJ1-6; clone size: once; V gene: TRBV30; D gene: .; CDR3 protein: CAWIVASNNSPLHF; CDR3 DNA: TGTGCCTGGATCGTGGCAAGTAATAATTCACCCCTCCACTTT